This T cell receptor (beta chain) is from a study of T cell responses to AZD1222 COVID-19 vaccine. Clones were sequenced by immunoSEQ multiplex PCR, and TCRdb holds only the in-frame ones, with some missing. The repertoire has tens of thousands of clones, roughly nine tenths of them found once; the top ten carry roughly 4.8%. V lost 4 bases, J lost 6 bases, and 22 bases lay in between. CDR3 size: 16 residues. Germline V gene sequence: CDR1 SGDLS, CDR2 YYNGEE. The sequences come from peripheral blood, collected 28 days after the second AZD1222 dose. This clonotype was obtained from an adult who received the AZD1222 COVID-19 vaccine. The chain combines TRBV9 with TRBJ1-2; D perhaps matches TRBD1 (5 bases). The CDR3 is CASSPFPGGRQDGYTF. The CDR3 region has the DNA TGTGCCAGCAGCCCATTTCCGGGGGGGAGACAAGATGGCTACACCTTC.